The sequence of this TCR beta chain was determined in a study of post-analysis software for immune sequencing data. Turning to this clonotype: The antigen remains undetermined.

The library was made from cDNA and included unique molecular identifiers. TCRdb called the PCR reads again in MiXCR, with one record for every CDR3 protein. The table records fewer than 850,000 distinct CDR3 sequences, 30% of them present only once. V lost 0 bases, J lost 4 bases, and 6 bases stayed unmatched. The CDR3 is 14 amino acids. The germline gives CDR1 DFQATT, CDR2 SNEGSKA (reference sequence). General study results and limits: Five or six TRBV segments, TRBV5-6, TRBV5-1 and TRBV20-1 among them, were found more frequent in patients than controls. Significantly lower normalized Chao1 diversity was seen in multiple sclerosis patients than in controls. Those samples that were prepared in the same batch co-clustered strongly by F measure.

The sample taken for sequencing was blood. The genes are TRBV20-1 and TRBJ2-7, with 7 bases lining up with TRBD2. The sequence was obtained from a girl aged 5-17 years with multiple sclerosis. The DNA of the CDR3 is TGCAGTGCTAGAGATCCGGGGAGGGGATACGAGCAGTACTTC. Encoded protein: CSARDPGRGYEQYF.